Listed below are T cell receptor beta chains from one sample, sequenced in a study of CD8+ T cells in alopecia areata. Clones were read by immunoSEQ multiplex PCR, and TCRdb kept only the in-frame ones, dropping some. The table has some 180,000 clones, 50% to 65% seen once. The input for sequencing was CD8+ T cells sorted from blood, taken at week 24, from a patient treated with tofacitinib. The receptor set was obtained from a human donor with alopecia areata. Both conserved end residues are part of each CDR3. Size values are once, few and many counts, or a class for expanded clones, and some rows have none.

v_call clone_size cdr3_aa
TRBV9 NA CASSPDRASYNEQFF
TRBV5-6 few CASRLENTGRTGELFF
TRBV30 NA CAWSVSGGSPLHF
TRBV27 NA CASRGADTQYF
TRBV19 NA CASSIRLVDPYEQYF
TRBV11-2 NA CASSSYNSPLHF
TRBV7-9 NA CASSALNQPQHF
TRBV9 NA CASSPEGTRYNEQFF
TRBV13 NA CASSLGLANVLTF
TRBV2 few CASSPGWTGELFF
TRBV27 NA CASSPGHRSSAQHF
TRBV19 NA CASSISADTQYF
TRBV6-5 NA CASSQQIASTDTQYF
TRBV29-1 NA CSVEGGALRPNEQFF
TRBV4-3 few CASSLLRGADTQYF
TRBV4-1 NA CASSQVNGGTYGYTF
TRBV7-9 NA CASSPMNTEAFF
TRBV29-1 few CSVDRDNEQFF
TRBV5-5 NA CASSAKGNTEAFF
TRBV29-1 NA CSVPRTGMGLYNERFF
TRBV30 NA CAWSETAYNEQFF
TRBV29-1 few CGGTLANTEAFF
TRBV5-1 NA CASSLNGYEQYF
TRBV2 NA CASSVRGGNEKLFF
TRBV29-1 NA CSVEGLGSGGRSYNEQFF
TRBV5-6 NA CASSFYQVNTEAFF
TRBV29-1 NA CSVEEHYNEQFF
TRBV6-6 NA CASIPGGAYEQYF
TRBV15 NA CATSRGGTSYNEQFF
TRBV29-1 NA CSVIGEGQEKLFF
TRBV27 NA CASRALSYEQYF
TRBV19 few CASTYMNTEAFF
TRBV30 NA CAWMVSLNTEAFF
TRBV4-3 few CASSQDRGSYEQYF
TRBV5-6 NA CASSLVAGELFF
TRBV19 NA CASRSLEGNQPQHF
TRBV14 few CASSTIGGPEAFF
TRBV2 NA CASSEGGPNTGELFF
TRBV30 NA CAWSEQGNTEAFF
TRBV15 NA CATAGVRGNEQFF
TRBV5-6 NA CASSSPPEEETQYF
TRBV30 NA CAWSVMGEAFF